Listed here are 30 T cell receptor beta chains from one sample, sequenced in a study of OX40 agonist ivuxolimab in advanced cancers. Clones were read by immunoSEQ multiplex PCR, and TCRdb kept only the in-frame ones, dropping some. The sample lists 70,000 or so clones, roughly 90% occurring once. The sample here was CD4+ or CD8+ T cells sorted from blood, taken in a trial of the OX40 agonist ivuxolimab. Receptor source: an adult with an advanced solid tumor such as melanoma, head and neck, liver or kidney cancer.

In this sample, this clone turned up once. The J gene is TRBJ2-6, the V gene TRBV19; no clear D gene. This CDR3 spans 14 amino acids. Looked up from germline, CDR1 is LNHDA and CDR2 is SQIVND (reference sequence). Trimming removed 4 bases at V and 0 bases at J, with 4 bases between. The CDR3 bases are TGTGCCAGTAGTACCACCTCTGGGGCCAACGTCCTGACTTTC. This sequence encodes CASSTTSGANVLTF.

J is TRBJ1-4 and V is TRBV29-1; D unresolved. The CDR3 has 15 residues. The ends were cut back, 5 bases at V and 4 bases at J, with 17 bases in the middle. Per the germline V gene, CDR1 is SQVTM and CDR2 is ANQGSEA. CDR3 sequence (DNA): TGCAGCGTTACGCGACCCGGCAGTTTTAATGAAAAACTGTTTTTT. This gives the protein CSVTRPGSFNEKLFF.

The V and J genes are TRBV5-1 and TRBJ2-7, with 10 bases identical to TRBD1. Germline CDR1 and CDR2: SGHRS and YFSETQ. The CDR3 is 14 residues long. V lost 4 bases to trimming and J lost 5 bases; unmatched junction nucleotides: 6. CDR3 sequence reads: CASSPDRGLNEQYF. CDR3 DNA: TGCGCCAGCAGCCCGGACAGGGGGTTAAACGAGCAGTACTTC.

The chain uses TRBV10-2 and TRBJ1-3; no clear D. The CDR3 runs 13 residues. Germline CDR1 and CDR2: WSHSY and SAAADI. Trimming took off 6 bases at V and 8 bases at J, with 14 bases between the two ends. The CDR3 is CASSDRLGYTIYF. CDR3 sequence (DNA): TGCGCCAGCAGCGACCGGCTCGGATACACCATATATTTT.

V usage is TRBV9 and J usage is TRBJ2-3, with 9 bases aligning to TRBD1. The CDR3 covers 15 residues. The junction had 9 bases not matched to a gene; V was cut back by 4 bases and J by 6 bases. Germline V gene sequence: CDR1 SGDLS, CDR2 YYNGEE. This CDR3 is CASSLRTGDGDTQYF. DNA for the CDR3: TGTGCCAGCAGCCTACGGACAGGGGATGGGGATACGCAGTATTTT.

In its sample, this clone was seen once. The chain combines TRBV7-9 with TRBJ1-4, with D possibly TRBD1 on 5 matching bases. CDR3 length equals 15 residues. V lost 4 bases to trimming and J lost 8 bases, with 17 bases between them. Germline CDR1 is SEHNR and CDR2 is FQNEAQ (reference sequence). This chain's CDR3 is CASSSDLGVGEKLFF. In DNA form, the CDR3 reads TGTGCCAGCAGCTCCGATTTGGGGGTGGGAGAAAAACTGTTTTTT.

In this sample, this clone turned up once. This rearrangement joins TRBV10-1 to TRBJ2-1, with 10 bases matching TRBD2. V was clipped by 0 bases and J by 7 bases; unmatched bases: 3. This CDR3 region has 15 residues. Germline lookup yields CDR1 WNHNN and CDR2 SYGVQD (reference sequence). The CDR3 is CASSESLAGMNEQFF. In DNA, the CDR3 is TGCGCCAGCAGTGAGTCACTAGCGGGAATGAATGAGCAGTTCTTC.

The chain couples TRBV5-4 to TRBJ2-1; 8 bases line up with TRBD1. The J segment lost 4 bases and the V segment lost 7 bases, leaving 10 bases of the junction unmatched. CDR1 and CDR2 (germline): SGHNT, YYREEE (reference sequence). This CDR3 has 15 amino acids. In nucleotides, the CDR3 is TGTGCCAGCGGGGTGGGACAGGCCCCTTACAATGAGCAGTTCTTC. Translated, it gives CASGVGQAPYNEQFF.

The rearrangement uses TRBV5-6 and TRBJ2-1; 7 bases line up with TRBD1. There are 13 residues in the CDR3. Looked up from germline, CDR1 is SGHDT and CDR2 is YYEEEE. The V and J ends lost 3 bases and 13 bases, in that order; junction bases with no gene match: 10. The CDR3 sequence is CASSYGQAYLQFF. The CDR3 DNA is TGTGCCAGCAGCTACGGACAGGCCTACCTTCAGTTCTTC.

The rearrangement links TRBV19 to TRBJ2-1; D perhaps matches TRBD1 (6 bases). The V end was cut by 5 bases, the J end by 7 bases, with 15 bases between. Germline V gene sequence: CDR1 LNHDA, CDR2 SQIVND (reference sequence). The CDR3 consists of 14 residues. The CDR3 nucleotides read TGTGCCAGTAGTCCCCGATCCACAGGGAATGAGCAGTTCTTC. Protein sequence: CASSPRSTGNEQFF.

Concerning this clone: A read error may produce the germline difference seen at one junction end. This chain connects TRBV7-7 to TRBJ2-2; weak D call: TRBD1 (5 bases). Germline V gives CDR1 SSHAT, CDR2 FNYEAQ (reference sequence). CDR3 length: 16 residues. CDR3 sequence reads: CASSFQTGVNTGELFF. The CDR3, as DNA: TGTGCTAGCAGCTTTCAAACAGGTGTGAACACCGGGGAGCTGTTTTTT.

V and J are TRBV2 and TRBJ2-3; D is uncertain. This CDR3 is built from 11 residues. V was clipped by 7 bases and J by 2 bases, with 4 bases between them. Per germline, CDR1 SNHLY and CDR2 FYNNEI. The CDR3 bases are TGTGCCAGCACTGTCACAGATACGCAGTATTTT. The encoded protein is CASTVTDTQYF. The full variable domain, rest sourced from reference TRBV2 and TRBJ2-3, is EPEVTQTPSHQVTQMGQEVILRCVPISNHLYFYWYRQILGQKVEFLVSFYNNEISEKSEIFDDQFSVERPDGSNFTLKIRSTKLEDSAMYFCASTVTDTQYFGPGTRLTVL.

This rearrangement joins TRBV5-5 to TRBJ1-5; the match to TRBD1 covers 7 bases. V shed 4 bases and J 4 bases; nucleotides not matched to a gene: 11. The CDR3 is 16 residues long. CDR1 is SGHKS, CDR2 YYEKEE, per germline (reference sequence). The chain's CDR3 is CASSQDLRDRNQPQHF. CDR3 coding DNA: TGTGCCAGCAGCCAAGATCTGCGGGACAGAAATCAGCCCCAGCATTTT.

V is TRBV7-6 and J is TRBJ2-3, with D possibly being TRBD1 (6 bases). This CDR3 contains 15 residues. The V gene's germline CDR1 is SGHVS and CDR2 FNYEAQ. The germline V and J ends were trimmed by 3 bases and 2 bases, with 12 bases remaining between them. The CDR3: CASSFRQVATDTQYF. CDR3 nucleotides: TGTGCCAGCAGCTTTCGACAGGTAGCCACAGATACGCAGTATTTT.

The chain is built from TRBV19 and TRBJ2-1, with D possibly TRBD2 on 6 matching bases. CDR3 length equals 18 residues. Germline CDR1 is LNHDA and CDR2 is SQIVND (reference sequence). Trimming removed 1 base at V and 4 bases at J, with 20 bases between. CDR3 region: CASSIGGVGIVGYNEQFF. CDR3 DNA: TGTGCCAGTAGTATAGGGGGGGTTGGCATCGTAGGGTACAATGAGCAGTTCTTC.

This clone was found once. The chain carries TRBV19 and TRBJ1-4; weak D call: TRBD1 (6 bases). CDR1 is LNHDA, CDR2 SQIVND, per germline (reference sequence). V lost 5 bases to trimming and J lost 5 bases, with 12 bases between them. This CDR3 region has 14 residues. The CDR3 sequence is CASSPGTRNEKLFF. For the CDR3, the DNA is TGTGCCAGTAGTCCCGGGACACGAAATGAAAAACTGTTTTTT. The full variable domain, rest sourced from reference TRBV19 and TRBJ1-4, is DGGITQSPKYLFRKEGQNVTLSCEQNLNHDAMYWYRQDPGQGLRLIYYSQIVNDFQKGDIAEGYSVSREKKESFPLTVTSAQKNPTAFYLCASSPGTRNEKLFFGSGTQLSVL.

V gene TRBV30 combines with J gene TRBJ1-5, with a tentative D call TRBD1 (5 bases). This CDR3 has 13 amino acids. V lost 1 base to trimming and J lost 4 bases, with 8 bases between them. From germline, CDR1 is GTSNPN and CDR2 SVGIG (reference sequence). The CDR3 reads CAWSARENQPQHF. The CDR3 DNA reads TGTGCCTGGAGTGCCAGGGAAAATCAGCCCCAGCATTTT.

This clone was seen just once. The chain couples TRBV30 to TRBJ1-2; 8 bases map to TRBD1. Germline-derived CDR1 and CDR2 are GTSNPN and SVGIG (reference sequence). The CDR3 is made up of 15 amino acids. Germline trimming cut 3 bases from V and 4 bases from J; bases unmatched to any gene: 10. CDR3 sequence: CAWRPTGALAYGYTF. CDR3 bases: TGTGCCTGGAGGCCGACAGGGGCCTTGGCCTATGGCTACACCTTC.

Only one count was recorded for this clone. This rearrangement joins TRBV27 to TRBJ1-1; D call uncertain. V was clipped by 9 bases and J by 5 bases, with 16 bases between them. From germline, CDR1 is MNHEY and CDR2 SMNVEV (reference sequence). The length of the CDR3 is 13 residues. The CDR3 sequence: CASNGPRRTEAFF. CDR3 nucleotide sequence: TGTGCCAGTAATGGGCCCCGAAGGACTGAAGCTTTCTTT.

The J gene is TRBJ1-2, the V gene TRBV2, with D uncertain. The CDR3 loop spans 12 amino acids. V was trimmed by 2 bases and J by 4 bases, leaving 5 bases between them. Germline lookup yields CDR1 SNHLY and CDR2 FYNNEI. As DNA, the CDR3 is TGTGCCAGCAGTGAACGGACCTATGGCTACACCTTC. This sequence encodes CASSERTYGYTF.

This clone appeared a single time. V is TRBV2 and J is TRBJ2-2, with 7 bases fitting TRBD1. J lost 1 base, V lost 9 bases, and 5 bases had no gene match. The germline gives CDR1 SNHLY, CDR2 FYNNEI. The CDR3 contains 14 residues. The CDR3: CARKGGRNTGELFF. The CDR3, as DNA: TGTGCCAGAAAAGGGGGCAGGAACACCGGGGAGCTGTTTTTT.

The CDR3 nucleotides are TGTGCCAGCAGCCCCTATGTAGGGAGTATCTCCTACGAGCAGTACTTC. Translating it yields CASSPYVGSISYEQYF. The chain combines TRBV27 with TRBJ2-7; weak D call: TRBD2 (5 bases). CDR3 length equals 16 residues. CDR1 and CDR2 from the germline V gene are MNHEY and SMNVEV (reference sequence). V shed 6 bases and J shed 0 bases, with 18 bases lying between them.

This chain connects TRBV4-2 to TRBJ2-2; 12 bases match TRBD2. The CDR3 length is 19 residues. The V segment lost 3 bases and the J segment 3 bases; nucleotides outside the gene matches: 11. The V gene's germline CDR1 is LGHNA and CDR2 YNFKEQ. The DNA of the CDR3 is TGTGCCAGCAGCCATGGGCTCCTAGCGGGAGGGGTTGACACCGGGGAGCTGTTTTTT. Protein: CASSHGLLAGGVDTGELFF.

The V gene is TRBV28, the J gene TRBJ2-1, with D tentatively TRBD1 (5 bases). Germline V gene lookup returns CDR1 MDHEN and CDR2 SYDVKM. The CDR3 runs to 14 residues. Between the trimmed V and J ends, which lost 2 bases and 4 bases, there was a span of 9 bases. CDR3 amino acids: CASSLATVYNEQFF. The CDR3, as DNA: TGTGCCAGCAGTTTAGCGACAGTTTACAATGAGCAGTTCTTC.

This chain uses TRBV5-1 with TRBJ1-2; the D is unclear. V lost 0 bases, J lost 6 bases, and 12 bases lay in between. CDR3 length: 14 amino acids. Germline V gene lookup returns CDR1 SGHRS and CDR2 YFSETQ. The DNA for the CDR3 is TGCGCCAGCAGCTTGGCTCAGGACTGGGATGGCTACACCTTC. Translation gives CASSLAQDWDGYTF.

V is TRBV19 and J is TRBJ2-7, with no clear D. Germline V gene sequence: CDR1 LNHDA, CDR2 SQIVND (reference sequence). The CDR3 sequence is 13 residues long. Deletions cut 4 bases from V and 5 bases from J, with 12 bases between. This CDR3 is CASSSLKGNEQYF. The CDR3 nucleotides are TGTGCCAGTAGTAGCCTCAAGGGCAACGAGCAGTACTTC. Looking up the rest from reference TRBV19 and TRBJ2-7 gives the full variable domain: DGGITQSPKYLFRKEGQNVTLSCEQNLNHDAMYWYRQDPGQGLRLIYYSQIVNDFQKGDIAEGYSVSREKKESFPLTVTSAQKNPTAFYLCASSSLKGNEQYFGPGTRLTVT.

This clone was observed a single time. The chain couples TRBV6-1 to TRBJ2-1; the match to TRBD1 covers 10 bases. V lost 5 bases to trimming and J lost 5 bases; unmatched junction nucleotides: 3. The CDR3 consists of 14 residues. Germline V CDR1 and CDR2: MNHNS, SASEGT. DNA for the CDR3: TGTGCCAGCAGTAGGGACAGGGGTGACAATGAGCAGTTCTTC. The encoded protein is CASSRDRGDNEQFF.

This clone was seen more than once but under ten times. The chain recombines TRBV6-1 with TRBJ2-1; 15 bases line up with TRBD2. This CDR3 comprises 19 residues. With 4 bases clipped from V and 5 bases from J, the junction kept 12 bases outside the gene matches. CDR1 is MNHNS and CDR2 is SASEGT in the germline V gene. The CDR3 loop is CASSGLGFGTSGRNNEQFF. The CDR3 DNA is TGTGCCAGCAGTGGACTCGGTTTCGGGACTAGCGGGAGGAACAATGAGCAGTTCTTC.

The V gene is TRBV6-1, the J gene TRBJ1-2, with TRBD1 as a possible D gene (5 bases). Germline V gene lookup returns CDR1 MNHNS and CDR2 SASEGT. Trimming took 7 bases from V and 3 from J, leaving 9 bases between them. The CDR3 contains 12 residues. The CDR3 coding sequence is TGTGCCAGCATAGTCAGGGACTATGGCTACACCTTC. This encodes CASIVRDYGYTF.

This clone was recorded a few times. The chain carries TRBV5-1 and TRBJ1-5, with 7 bases matching TRBD1. The CDR3 runs 14 residues. With 3 bases clipped from V and 6 bases from J, the junction kept 6 bases outside the gene matches. Germline CDR1 and CDR2: SGHRS and YFSETQ. CDR3: CASSSRGGVQPQHF. The DNA for the CDR3 is TGCGCCAGCAGCTCCAGGGGGGGGGTTCAGCCCCAGCATTTT.